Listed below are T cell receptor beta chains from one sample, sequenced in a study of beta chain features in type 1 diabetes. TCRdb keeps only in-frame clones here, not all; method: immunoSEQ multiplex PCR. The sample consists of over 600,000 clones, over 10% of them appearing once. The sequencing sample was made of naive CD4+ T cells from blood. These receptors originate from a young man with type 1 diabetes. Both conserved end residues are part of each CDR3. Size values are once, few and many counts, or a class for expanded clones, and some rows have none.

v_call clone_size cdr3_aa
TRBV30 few CAERPGQGVEQYF
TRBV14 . CASSRSAYEQYF
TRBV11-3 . CASLDRGDNEQFF
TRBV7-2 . CASTPGAGRAQYF
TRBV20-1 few CSAGSSYEQYF
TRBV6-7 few CASTGRTGTEKLFF
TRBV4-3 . CASSQEGVGGYTF
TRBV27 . CASSLMGYSNQPQHF
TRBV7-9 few CASNAGPSYEQYF
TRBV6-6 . CASRAGGGGGNEQFF
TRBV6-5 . CASSWLGEQFF
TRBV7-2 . CASSSLGQSTDTQYF
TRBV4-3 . CASSQDPQRTGNTIYF
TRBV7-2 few CASSLGRDTDTQYF
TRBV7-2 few CASSYLQGAYSYNEQFF
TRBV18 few CASSPRGDTDTQYF
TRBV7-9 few CASSPERGSTDTQYF
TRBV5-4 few CASSLAGGSSYNEQFF
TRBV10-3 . CAISDTTDYGYTF
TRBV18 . CASSPGRMNTEAFF
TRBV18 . CASSPPGQGVFSGNTIYF
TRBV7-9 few CASSLSGRNTEAFF
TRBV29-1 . CSVDKAGVDYGYTF
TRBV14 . CASSPRTGGTEAFF
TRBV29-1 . CSPPWTARLGAQYF
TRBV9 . CASSVGPRANTEAFF
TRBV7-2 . CASSPLAINEQFF
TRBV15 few CATSRDIGVGLRNEKLFF
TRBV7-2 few CASSWSGTQYF
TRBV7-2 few CASSLDQAANTGELFF
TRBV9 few CASSVGSEQYF
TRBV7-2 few CASSSTSREQFF
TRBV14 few CASSHGVGEQFF
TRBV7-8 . CASSLTGYNTEAFF